These 13 T cell receptor beta chains share one sample of origin, sequenced in a study of blood T cell repertoires in COVID-19. Here immunoSEQ multiplex PCR was the method, and the copy in TCRdb shows in-frame clones only, minus some. The table lists 130,000 to 150,000 clones, approximately 83% of them singletons. Sample: peripheral blood. All receptors derive from a woman older than 75 with acute or convalescent COVID-19.

V and J are TRBV5-5 and TRBJ2-1, with 9 bases lining up with TRBD2. The CDR3 covers 18 residues. CDR1 and CDR2 from the germline V gene are SGHKS and YYEKEE (reference sequence). The V and J ends lost 0 bases and 0 bases, in that order; junction bases with no gene match: 7. In nucleotides, the CDR3 is TGTGCCAGCAGCTTGGAGCCTAGCGGGGTAAGCTCCTACAATGAGCAGTTCTTC. Translated, it gives CASSLEPSGVSSYNEQFF.

The V call is TRBV27, the J call TRBJ1-5; 8 bases are shared with TRBD1. V gave up 3 bases and J gave up 7 bases; unmatched junction bases: 8. Germline V gives CDR1 MNHEY, CDR2 SMNVEV (reference sequence). The CDR3 length is 15 residues. The CDR3 DNA sequence: TGTGCCAGCAGTTTCCGGACAGGGCGGGGACAGCCCCAGCATTTT. Its translation: CASSFRTGRGQPQHF.

The chain uses TRBV6-5 and TRBJ2-7; D gene unclear. The CDR3 covers 14 residues. Trimming took 6 bases from V and 3 from J, leaving 15 bases between them. In germline, CDR1 is MNHEY, CDR2 SVGAGI. The CDR3 protein is CASSLLYSNYEQYF. CDR3 nucleotides: TGTGCCAGCAGCCTCCTGTACAGCAACTACGAGCAGTACTTC.

This clone was seen only once. The chain uses TRBV2 and TRBJ2-5, with 9 nucleotides matching TRBD1. The CDR3 is 12 amino acids. The trim removed 6 bases at V and 8 bases at J, leaving 4 bases unmatched. Germline V gene lookup returns CDR1 SNHLY and CDR2 FYNNEI. The CDR3 reads CASSLDRGTQYF. The DNA of the CDR3 is TGTGCCAGCAGCCTGGACAGGGGTACCCAGTACTTC. The complete variable domain, with remaining parts taken from reference TRBV2 and TRBJ2-5, reads EPEVTQTPSHQVTQMGQEVILRCVPISNHLYFYWYRQILGQKVEFLVSFYNNEISEKSEIFDDQFSVERPDGSNFTLKIRSTKLEDSAMYFCASSLDRGTQYFGPGTRLLVL.

For this clone: This sample includes further DNA sequences coding for the same CDR3. The chain links TRBV18 to TRBJ2-1; TRBD2 aligns across 9 bases. The J segment lost 7 bases and the V segment lost 3 bases, leaving 7 bases of the junction unmatched. The CDR3 extends over 15 amino acids. Germline V lookup: CDR1 KGHSH, CDR2 LQKENI. The CDR3 DNA reads TGTGCCAGCTCACCTCTGGCGGGGGGGCTTAATGAGCAGTTCTTC. It yields the protein CASSPLAGGLNEQFF.

This rearrangement joins TRBV9 to TRBJ2-7; 7 positions match TRBD2. The ends lost 2 bases at V and 2 bases at J; junction bases unmatched: 10. The CDR3 covers 16 residues. Per germline, CDR1 SGDLS and CDR2 YYNGEE. Here the CDR3 DNA reads TGTGCCAGCAGCGTGGGAGGAAGCGGGGACCCCTACGAGCAGTACTTC. Protein: CASSVGGSGDPYEQYF.

This clone was detected only once. The chain combines TRBV10-2 with TRBJ1-6, with 7 nucleotides matching TRBD1. The V segment lost 1 base and the J segment 11 bases; nucleotides outside the gene matches: 11. Germline CDR1 reads WSHSY; CDR2 reads SAAADI. The CDR3 extends over 16 amino acids. The CDR3 sequence: CASSEFGPQGQTPLHF. The CDR3 DNA is TGCGCCAGCAGTGAGTTCGGTCCCCAGGGACAGACACCCCTCCACTTT.

The chain employs TRBV3-1 (or the pseudogene TRBV3-2) and TRBJ1-2; 9 bases are shared with TRBD1. Per the germline V gene, CDR1 is LGHDT and CDR2 is YNNKEL (reference sequence). With V trimmed by 4 bases and J by 3 bases, 3 bases remained unmatched. The CDR3 runs 14 residues. This CDR3 is CASSPRTGDYGYTF. In DNA, the CDR3 is TGTGCCAGCAGCCCTCGGACAGGGGACTATGGCTACACCTTC.

This chain links TRBV7-2 with TRBJ1-3; 7 bases are shared with TRBD1. This CDR3 has 17 residues. With 3 bases clipped from V and 2 bases from J, the junction kept 10 bases outside the gene matches. CDR1 and CDR2 from the germline V gene are SGHTA and FQGNSA. CDR3 DNA: TGTGCCAGCAGCTTTTCGCCATCGGGGACAGCTGGAAACACCATATATTTT. It specifies CASSFSPSGTAGNTIYF.

This sequence joins TRBV7-3 and TRBJ1-2; the match to TRBD1 covers 10 bases. CDR3 length equals 14 residues. The junction had 5 bases not matched to a gene; V was cut back by 4 bases and J by 6 bases. The germline gives CDR1 SGHTA, CDR2 FQGTGA. CDR3: CASSSVGQGHGYTF. The CDR3 DNA sequence: TGTGCCAGCAGCTCTGTGGGACAGGGGCATGGCTACACCTTC.

This clone has a count of ten or more. The chain has TRBV7-9 and TRBJ1-4, with TRBD1 identical over 9 bases. CDR3 length: 15 amino acids. J gave up 7 bases and V 2 bases, and 5 bases lay outside the gene matches. The germline V gene has CDR1 SEHNR and CDR2 FQNEAQ (reference sequence). CDR3 sequence (DNA): TGTGCCAGCAGCTTACCGGGACAGGGTGCTGAAAAACTGTTTTTT. It is translated as CASSLPGQGAEKLFF.

V is TRBV6-5 and J is TRBJ2-1; a possible D gene is TRBD1 (5 bases). CDR3 length: 13 amino acids. The V gene's germline CDR1 is MNHEY and CDR2 SVGAGI. V was shortened by 9 bases and J by 2 bases, with 11 bases between the two germline ends. The CDR3, as DNA: TGTGCCAGTAGTAGGGGCACCTACAATGAGCAGTTCTTC. Its translation: CASSRGTYNEQFF.

V usage is TRBV3-1 (or the pseudogene TRBV3-2) and J usage is TRBJ2-1; TRBD2 aligns across 9 bases. Germline V gene data show CDR1 as LGHDT and CDR2 as YNNKEL (reference sequence). The V segment lost 0 bases and the J segment 0 bases; nucleotides outside the gene matches: 9. The CDR3 is 19 residues long. The CDR3 DNA sequence: TGTGCCAGCAGCCAAGATGCCAGCGGGGGGTACGCCTCCTACAATGAGCAGTTCTTC. Its translation is CASSQDASGGYASYNEQFF.